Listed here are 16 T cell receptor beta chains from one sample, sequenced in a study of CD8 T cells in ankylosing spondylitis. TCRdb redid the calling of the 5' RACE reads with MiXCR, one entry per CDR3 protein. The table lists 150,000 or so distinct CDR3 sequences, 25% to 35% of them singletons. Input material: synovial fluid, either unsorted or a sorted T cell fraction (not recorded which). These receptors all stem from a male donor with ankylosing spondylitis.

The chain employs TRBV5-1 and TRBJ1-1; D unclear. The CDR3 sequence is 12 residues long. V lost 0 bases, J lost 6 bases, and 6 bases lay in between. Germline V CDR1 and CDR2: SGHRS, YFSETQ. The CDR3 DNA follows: TGCGCCAGCAGCTTGGCCGGGCCTGAAGCTTTCTTT. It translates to CASSLAGPEAFF.

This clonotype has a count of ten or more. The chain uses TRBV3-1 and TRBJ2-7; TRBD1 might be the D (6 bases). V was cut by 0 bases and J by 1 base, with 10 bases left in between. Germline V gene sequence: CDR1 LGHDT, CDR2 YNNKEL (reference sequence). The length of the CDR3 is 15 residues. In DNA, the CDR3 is TGTGCCAGCAGCCAAGAGTTTGGACAGTCCTACGAGCAGTACTTC. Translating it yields CASSQEFGQSYEQYF.

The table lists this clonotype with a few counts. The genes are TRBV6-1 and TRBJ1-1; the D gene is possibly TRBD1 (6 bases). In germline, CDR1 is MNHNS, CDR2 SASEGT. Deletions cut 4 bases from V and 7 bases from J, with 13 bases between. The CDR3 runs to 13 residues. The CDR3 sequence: CASSVLTGYEAFF. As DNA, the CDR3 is TGTGCCAGCAGTGTTCTAACAGGGTATGAAGCTTTCTTT.

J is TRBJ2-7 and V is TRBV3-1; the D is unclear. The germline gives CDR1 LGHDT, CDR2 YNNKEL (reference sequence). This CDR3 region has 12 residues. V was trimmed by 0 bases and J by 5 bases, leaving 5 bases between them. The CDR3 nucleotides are TGTGCCAGCAGCCAAGATTGCCACGAGCAGTACTTC. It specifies CASSQDCHEQYF.

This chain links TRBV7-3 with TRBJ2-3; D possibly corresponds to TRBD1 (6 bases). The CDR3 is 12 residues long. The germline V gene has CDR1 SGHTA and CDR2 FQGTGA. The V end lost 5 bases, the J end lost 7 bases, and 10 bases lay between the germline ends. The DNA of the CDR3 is TGTGCCAGCAGCCAACAGGGAAATACGCAGTATTTT. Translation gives CASSQQGNTQYF.

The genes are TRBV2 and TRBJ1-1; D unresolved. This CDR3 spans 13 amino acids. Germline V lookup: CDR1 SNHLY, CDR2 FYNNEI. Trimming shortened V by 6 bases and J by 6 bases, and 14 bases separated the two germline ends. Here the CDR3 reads CASRIHGDAEAFF. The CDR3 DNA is TGTGCCAGCAGGATTCATGGGGATGCTGAAGCTTTCTTT.

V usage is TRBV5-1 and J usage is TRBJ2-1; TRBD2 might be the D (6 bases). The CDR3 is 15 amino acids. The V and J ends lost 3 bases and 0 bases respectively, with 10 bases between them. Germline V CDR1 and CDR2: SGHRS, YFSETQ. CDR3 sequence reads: CASSSRGASYNEQFF. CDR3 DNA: TGCGCCAGCAGCTCGCGGGGAGCCTCCTACAATGAGCAGTTCTTC.

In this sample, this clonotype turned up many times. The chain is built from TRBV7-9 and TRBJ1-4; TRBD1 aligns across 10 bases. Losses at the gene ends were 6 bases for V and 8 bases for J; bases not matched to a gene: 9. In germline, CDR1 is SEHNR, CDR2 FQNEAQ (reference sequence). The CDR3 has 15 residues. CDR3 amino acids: CASSSGQGMKEKLFF. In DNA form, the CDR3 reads TGTGCCAGCAGTTCGGGACAGGGGATGAAGGAAAAACTGTTTTTT.

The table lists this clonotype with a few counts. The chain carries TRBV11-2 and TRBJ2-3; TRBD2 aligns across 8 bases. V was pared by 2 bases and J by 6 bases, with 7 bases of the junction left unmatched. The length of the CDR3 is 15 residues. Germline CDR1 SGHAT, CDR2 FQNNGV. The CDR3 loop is CASSLSTGGTDTQYF. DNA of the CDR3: TGTGCCAGCAGCTTATCTACGGGAGGGACGGATACGCAGTATTTT.

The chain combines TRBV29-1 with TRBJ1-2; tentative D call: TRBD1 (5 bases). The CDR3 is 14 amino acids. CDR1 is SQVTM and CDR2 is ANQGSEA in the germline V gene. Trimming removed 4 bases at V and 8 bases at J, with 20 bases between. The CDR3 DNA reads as TGCAGCGTTGTGATTGGGGCCTTATCAGGGGGCTACACCTTC. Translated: CSVVIGALSGGYTF.

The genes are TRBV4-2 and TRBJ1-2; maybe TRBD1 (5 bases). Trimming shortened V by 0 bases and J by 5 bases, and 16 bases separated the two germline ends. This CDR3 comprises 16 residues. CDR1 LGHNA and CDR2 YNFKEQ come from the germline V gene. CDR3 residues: CASSQEGQGAIYGYTF. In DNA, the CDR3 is TGTGCCAGCAGCCAAGAGGGGCAGGGAGCCATTTATGGCTACACCTTC.

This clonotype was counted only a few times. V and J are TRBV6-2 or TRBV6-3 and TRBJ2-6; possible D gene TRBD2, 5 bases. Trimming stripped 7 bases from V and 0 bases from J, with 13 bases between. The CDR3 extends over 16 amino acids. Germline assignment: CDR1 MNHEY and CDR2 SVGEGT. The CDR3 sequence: CASTDPRGSGANVLTF. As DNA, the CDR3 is TGTGCCAGCACTGACCCTCGGGGCTCTGGGGCCAACGTCCTGACTTTC.

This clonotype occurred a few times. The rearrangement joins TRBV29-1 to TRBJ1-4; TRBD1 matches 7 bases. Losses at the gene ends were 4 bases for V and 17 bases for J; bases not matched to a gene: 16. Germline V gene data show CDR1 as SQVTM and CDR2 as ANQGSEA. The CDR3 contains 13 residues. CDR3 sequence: CSVVGQLNEKRFF. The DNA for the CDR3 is TGCAGCGTTGTGGGACAGCTTAATGAAAAACGTTTTTTT.

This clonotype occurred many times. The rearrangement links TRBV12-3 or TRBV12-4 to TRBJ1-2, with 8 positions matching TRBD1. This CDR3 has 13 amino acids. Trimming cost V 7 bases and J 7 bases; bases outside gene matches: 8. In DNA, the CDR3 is TGTGCCAGCAAAATCCAGGGGGCGCGTGGCTACACCTTC. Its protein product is CASKIQGARGYTF.

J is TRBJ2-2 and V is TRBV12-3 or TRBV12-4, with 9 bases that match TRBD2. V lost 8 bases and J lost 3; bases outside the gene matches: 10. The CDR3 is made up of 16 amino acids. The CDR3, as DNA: TGTGCCAGCGGGTATAGCGGGAGAGGGGACACCGGGGAGCTGTTTTTT. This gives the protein CASGYSGRGDTGELFF.

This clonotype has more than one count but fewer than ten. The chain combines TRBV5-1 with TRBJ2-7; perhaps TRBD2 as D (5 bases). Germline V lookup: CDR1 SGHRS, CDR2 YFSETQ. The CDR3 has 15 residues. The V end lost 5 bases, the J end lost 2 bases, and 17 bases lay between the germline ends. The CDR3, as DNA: TGCGCCAGCAGTTCTTTAGGCCGAGGGCCCTACGAGCAGTACTTC. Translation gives CASSSLGRGPYEQYF.